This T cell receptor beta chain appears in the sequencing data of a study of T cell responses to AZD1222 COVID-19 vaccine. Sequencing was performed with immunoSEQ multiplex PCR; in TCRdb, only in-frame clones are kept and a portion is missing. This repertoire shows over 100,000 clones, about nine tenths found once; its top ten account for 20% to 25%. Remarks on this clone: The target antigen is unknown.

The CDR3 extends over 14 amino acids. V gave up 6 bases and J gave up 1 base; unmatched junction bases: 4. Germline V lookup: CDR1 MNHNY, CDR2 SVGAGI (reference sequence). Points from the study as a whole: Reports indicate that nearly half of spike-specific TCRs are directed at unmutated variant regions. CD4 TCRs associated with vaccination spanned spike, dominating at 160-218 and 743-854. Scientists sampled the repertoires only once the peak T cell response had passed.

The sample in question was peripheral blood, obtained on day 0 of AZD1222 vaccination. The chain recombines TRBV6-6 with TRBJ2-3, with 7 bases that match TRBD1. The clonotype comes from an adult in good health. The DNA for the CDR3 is TGTGCCAGCAGGTATACAGGGGGCACAGATACGCAGTATTTT. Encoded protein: CASRYTGGTDTQYF.